Sequencing of this TCR beta chain was carried out in a study of CD8+ T cells in alopecia areata. Findings of the study overall: The study found that many expanded lesional clones persisted in scalp and blood during tofacitinib.

The sample holds a few counts of this clone. Antigen: not known. V lost 5 bases and J lost 3, with 8 bases in between. Germline V CDR1 and CDR2: GTSNPN, SVGIG (reference sequence). This CDR3 has 12 amino acids. In each case, RNA was isolated and then reverse transcribed into cDNA as the sequencing template. Clones were read by immunoSEQ multiplex PCR, and TCRdb kept only the in-frame ones, dropping some. The sample lists about 160,000 clones, around 59% occurring once. The sample's treatment: oral pan-JAK inhibitor, 5-10 mg twice daily. Those with alopecia areata gave lesional scalp punch biopsies and peripheral blood.

This rearrangement joins TRBV30 to TRBJ1-3; D unresolved. The sequence came from a human donor with alopecia areata. The specimen was CD4+ T cells sorted from blood, collected at week 24, from a patient treated with tofacitinib. The CDR3 sequence: CAWDYGGNTIYF. CDR3 nucleotide sequence: TGTGCCTGGGACTATGGTGGAAACACCATATATTTT.